Presented here are 20 T cell receptor beta chains from one specimen sequenced in a study of shared clonotypes between healthy human individuals. Using immunoSEQ multiplex PCR, the repertoire was profiled, and TCRdb retains in-frame clones only, with some absent. The sample includes over 2 million clones, under 95% of them seen just once. Sequencing input: naive CD4+ T cells from PBMCs. Subset defined: CD45RA+ positively selected. These receptors were obtained from a man aged 18 to 29 in good health. Some clones in this sample may be carry-over from other donors' samples.

This clone appeared once. The J gene is TRBJ2-7, the V gene TRBV28, with D perhaps TRBD1 (6 bases). Germline lookup yields CDR1 MDHEN and CDR2 SYDVKM. The germline V and J ends were trimmed by 2 bases and 8 bases, with 13 bases remaining between them. This CDR3 spans 13 amino acids. The CDR3 region is CASSLASRDKQYF. CDR3 in DNA: TGTGCCAGCAGTTTAGCGAGTCGGGACAAGCAGTACTTC.

This chain connects TRBV27 to TRBJ2-2; no clear D gene. This CDR3 spans 15 amino acids. Deletions cut 6 bases from V and 5 bases from J, with 16 bases between. The germline gives CDR1 MNHEY, CDR2 SMNVEV (reference sequence). The CDR3 region has the DNA TGTGCCAGCAGGAAGCTTTCGGTAGGGACCGGGGAGCTGTTTTTT. Translating it yields CASRKLSVGTGELFF.

This chain links TRBV5-4 with TRBJ2-2, with 15 positions matching TRBD2. The CDR3 runs to 17 residues. Trimming at V came to 3 bases and at J to 4 bases, leaving 4 bases not matched to a gene. The germline CDR1 and CDR2 sequences are SGHNT and YYREEE (reference sequence). The CDR3 here is CASSSGLAGGRTGELFF. The CDR3 coding sequence is TGTGCCAGCAGCTCGGGACTAGCGGGAGGTCGCACCGGGGAGCTGTTTTTT.

This chain links TRBV7-2 with TRBJ2-1, with a tentative D call TRBD1 (5 bases). The germline gives CDR1 SGHTA, CDR2 FQGNSA. V was clipped by 1 base and J by 15 bases, with 19 bases between them. This CDR3 is 14 amino acids long. CDR3 in amino acids: CASSLEGYGESRFF. CDR3 nucleotide sequence: TGTGCCAGCAGCTTAGAGGGGTACGGTGAATCACGGTTCTTC.

The chain joins TRBV2 to TRBJ2-2; 8 nucleotides align to TRBD1. Germline trimming cut 6 bases from V and 5 bases from J; bases unmatched to any gene: 8. The CDR3 is 15 amino acids. CDR1 is SNHLY, CDR2 FYNNEI, per germline. This CDR3 reads CASREDRALTGELFF. The CDR3 DNA follows: TGTGCCAGCAGAGAGGACAGGGCACTGACCGGGGAGCTGTTTTTT.

This chain uses TRBV7-9 with TRBJ2-7, with TRBD2 matching over 8 bases. Germline V gene data show CDR1 as SEHNR and CDR2 as FQNEAQ (reference sequence). The CDR3 is made up of 17 amino acids. Trimming took 5 bases from V and 2 from J; bases not matched to a gene: 14. CDR3 bases: TGTGCCAGCAGCCGAACCGGGGGTAGCGGGGCTGCCTACGAGCAGTACTTC. Its translation: CASSRTGGSGAAYEQYF.

The chain couples TRBV7-2 to TRBJ2-3; TRBD2 matches at 8 bases. The CDR3 has 18 amino acids. Losses at the gene ends were 2 bases for V and 5 bases for J; bases not matched to a gene: 15. Germline CDR1 and CDR2: SGHTA and FQGNSA. The CDR3 nucleotides are TGTGCCAGCAGCTTATGGCGGTCTCGGGAGGGCGATCAAGATACGCAGTATTTT. Its translation: CASSLWRSREGDQDTQYF. Full variable domain (remainder filled in from reference TRBV7-2 and TRBJ2-3): GAGVSQSPSNKVTEKGKDVELRCDPISGHTALYWYRQSLGQGLEFLIYFQGNSAPDKSGLPSDRFSAERTGGSVSTLTIQRTQQEDSAVYLCASSLWRSREGDQDTQYFGPGTRLTVL.

This chain uses TRBV5-1 with TRBJ2-1; D possibly corresponds to TRBD2 (6 bases). The germline gives CDR1 SGHRS, CDR2 YFSETQ. V lost 0 bases and J 6 bases, leaving 13 bases between the germline ends. This CDR3 has 15 amino acids. The CDR3 bases are TGCGCCAGCAGCTTGGGCGGGGTTGAACTCAATGAGCAGTTCTTC. Residues: CASSLGGVELNEQFF.

The chain couples TRBV7-9 to TRBJ2-1; D unresolved. The germline gives CDR1 SEHNR, CDR2 FQNEAQ (reference sequence). V lost 1 base and J lost 4, with 11 bases in between. This CDR3 spans 15 amino acids. The CDR3 protein is CASSLEAWSYNEQFF. The CDR3 DNA reads TGTGCCAGCAGCTTAGAAGCCTGGTCGTACAATGAGCAGTTCTTC.

The V gene is TRBV6-6, the J gene TRBJ2-7; D may be TRBD1 (8 bases). CDR1 is MNHNY, CDR2 SVGAGI, per germline (reference sequence). This CDR3 comprises 14 residues. V lost 5 bases to trimming and J lost 3 bases, with 14 bases between them. CDR3 bases: TGTGCCAGCAGTCTACAGGGGGAGGGCTACGAGCAGTACTTC. Amino acid sequence: CASSLQGEGYEQYF.

A note on this clone: An end of the junction does not agree with germline; a read error may underlie this. Other DNA sequences within the sample encode an identical CDR3. The gene calls are TRBV30 and TRBJ1-5; D remains unclear. The CDR3 totals 13 residues. Per the germline V gene, CDR1 is GTSNPN and CDR2 is SVGIG (reference sequence). Here the CDR3 reads CAWSGGGNQPQHF. CDR3 nucleotides: TGTGCCTGGAGTGGAGGAGGCAACCAGCCCCAGCATTTT.

V is TRBV28 and J is TRBJ1-5, with unresolved D. The CDR3 is 13 residues long. Trimming pared 8 bases from V and 5 bases from J, leaving 13 bases between. Germline V gives CDR1 MDHEN, CDR2 SYDVKM. CDR3 sequence: CASGRVGYQPQHF. As DNA, the CDR3 is TGTGCCAGCGGACGGGTGGGGTATCAGCCCCAGCATTTT.

This rearrangement joins TRBV29-1 to TRBJ2-1; no clear D gene. CDR3 length equals 19 residues. Trimming pared 2 bases from V and 6 bases from J, leaving 29 bases between. Germline-derived CDR1 and CDR2 are SQVTM and ANQGSEA. Written as DNA, the CDR3 is TGCAGCGTTGAAAAACCCCGGCTCTCCGCCACCGCTGTCGTCAATGAGCAGTTCTTC. Protein: CSVEKPRLSATAVVNEQFF.

This sequence joins TRBV6-5 and TRBJ1-1; no reliable D call. This CDR3 contains 15 residues. V lost 7 bases to trimming and J lost 4 bases, with 19 bases between them. Germline loops: CDR1 MNHEY, CDR2 SVGAGI. CDR3 coding DNA: TGTGCCAGCACTCCGTTGAGGGCGATGGGCACTGAAGCTTTCTTT. Its protein product is CASTPLRAMGTEAFF.

The rearrangement links TRBV5-1 to TRBJ2-7, with 14 bases fitting TRBD2. V lost 4 bases, J lost 3 bases, and 3 bases stayed unmatched. The CDR3 sequence is 15 residues long. Per the germline V gene, CDR1 is SGHRS and CDR2 is YFSETQ. In DNA, the CDR3 is TGCGCCAGCAGCAACGGACTAGCGGGAGGCTACGAGCAGTACTTC. Translation: CASSNGLAGGYEQYF.

The chain employs TRBV11-2 and TRBJ2-2; D may be TRBD2 (5 bases). The V end was cut by 5 bases, the J end by 2 bases, with 15 bases between. The germline gives CDR1 SGHAT, CDR2 FQNNGV. The CDR3 extends over 16 amino acids. DNA of the CDR3: TGTGCCAGCAGCCCCCGCCAACTAGTCAACACCGGGGAGCTGTTTTTT. It is translated as CASSPRQLVNTGELFF. Based on the CDR3 plus reference TRBV11-2 and TRBJ2-2, the full variable domain is EAGVAQSPRYKIIEKRQSVAFWCNPISGHATLYWYQQILGQGPKLLIQFQNNGVVDDSQLPKDRFSAERLKGVDSTLKIQPAKLEDSAVYLCASSPRQLVNTGELFFGEGSRLTVL.

The chain links TRBV15 to TRBJ1-2, with D unresolved. The CDR3 totals 15 residues. The germline V and J ends were trimmed by 0 bases and 2 bases, with 10 bases remaining between them. The germline V gene encodes CDR1 LNHNV and CDR2 YYDKDF (reference sequence). The CDR3 bases are TGTGCCACCAGCAGAGAAGGTGGCAGAAACTATGGCTACACCTTC. Translating it yields CATSREGGRNYGYTF.

The chain joins TRBV7-8 to TRBJ2-3; 12 bases are a match to TRBD2. Germline trimming cut 6 bases from V and 2 bases from J; bases unmatched to any gene: 6. Germline CDR1 SGHVS, CDR2 FQNEAQ. The CDR3 loop spans 16 amino acids. In nucleotides, the CDR3 is TGTGCCAGCAGACGACTAGCGGGAGCGAACACAGATACGCAGTATTTT. It translates to CASRRLAGANTDTQYF.

For this clone: The same CDR3 can be traced to other DNA sequences in this sample. V gene TRBV5-1 combines with J gene TRBJ1-1, with D possibly being TRBD1 (5 bases). This CDR3 has 14 amino acids. The V end was cut by 4 bases, the J end by 1 base, with 11 bases between. The germline gives CDR1 SGHRS, CDR2 YFSETQ. The chain's CDR3 is CASSPGTENTEAFF. The CDR3 DNA reads as TGCGCCAGCAGCCCCGGGACCGAGAACACTGAAGCTTTCTTT.

This chain joins TRBV28 and TRBJ2-2; D call uncertain. The CDR3 extends over 14 amino acids. The V end was cut by 4 bases, the J end by 0 bases, with 6 bases between. In germline, CDR1 is MDHEN, CDR2 SYDVKM. CDR3 loop: CASSYRPNTGELFF. The CDR3 region has the DNA TGTGCCAGCAGTTACAGACCGAACACCGGGGAGCTGTTTTTT.